In its sample, the clone carrying this T cell receptor beta chain was seen a few times. The antigen remains undetermined. Between the trimmed V and J ends, which lost 5 bases and 3 bases, there was a span of 12 bases. The germline V gene has CDR1 SEHNR and CDR2 FQNEAQ (reference sequence). CDR3 size: 14 residues. These data are taken from a study of beta chain features in type 1 diabetes. Via the markers CD45RO/CCR7/CD25/CD127/CD95/CD27, stem cell-like memory, regulatory, central memory and naive CD4+ cells were sorted. Broader study findings: The VDJ junctions of type 1 diabetes patients carried fewer insertions and more deletions. Shorter templates may be favored by PCR, equally so in patients and controls.

Expressed TCRB transcripts were sequenced, since all the RNA that had been isolated was reverse transcribed. Libraries were prepared by immunoSEQ multiplex PCR; TCRdb keeps only in-frame clonotypes and omits some of them. There are hundreds of thousands of clones in the sample; roughly an eighth occur only once, and under 0.02% lies in the top ten. V usage is TRBV7-9 and J usage is TRBJ2-3; D might be TRBD1 (6 bases). The sequencing sample was made of naive CD4+ T cells from blood. The source of this sequence is a man aged 18 to 29 in good health. CDR3 DNA sequence: TGTGCCAGCAGCCCTATTACAGGGACAGATACGCAGTATTTT. Its protein is CASSPITGTDTQYF.